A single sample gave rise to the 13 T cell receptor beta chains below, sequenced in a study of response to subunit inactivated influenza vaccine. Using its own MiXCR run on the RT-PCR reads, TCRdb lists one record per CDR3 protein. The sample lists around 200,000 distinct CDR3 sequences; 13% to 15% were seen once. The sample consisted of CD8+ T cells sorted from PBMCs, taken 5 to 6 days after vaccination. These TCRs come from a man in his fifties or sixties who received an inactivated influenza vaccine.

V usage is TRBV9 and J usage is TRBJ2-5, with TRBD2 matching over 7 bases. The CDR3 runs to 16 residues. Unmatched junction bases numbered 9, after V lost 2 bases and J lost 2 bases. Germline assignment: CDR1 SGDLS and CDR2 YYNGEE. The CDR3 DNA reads TGTGCCAGCAGCGTTTCGGCGGGAGAAGGGCAAGAGACCCAGTACTTC. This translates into CASSVSAGEGQETQYF.

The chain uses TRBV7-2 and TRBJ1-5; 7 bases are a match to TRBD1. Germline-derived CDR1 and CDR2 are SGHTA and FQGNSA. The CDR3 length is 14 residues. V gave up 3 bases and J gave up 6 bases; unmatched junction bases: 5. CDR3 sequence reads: CASSLGTAFQPQHF. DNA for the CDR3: TGTGCCAGCAGCTTGGGGACAGCTTTTCAGCCCCAGCATTTT.

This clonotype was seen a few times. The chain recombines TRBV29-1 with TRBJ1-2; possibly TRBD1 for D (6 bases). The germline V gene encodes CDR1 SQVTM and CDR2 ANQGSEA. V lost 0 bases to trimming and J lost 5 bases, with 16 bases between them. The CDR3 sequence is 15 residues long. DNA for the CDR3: TGCAGCGTTGAAGATCTCGGGGGCGCAGGGTATGGCTACACCTTC. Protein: CSVEDLGGAGYGYTF.

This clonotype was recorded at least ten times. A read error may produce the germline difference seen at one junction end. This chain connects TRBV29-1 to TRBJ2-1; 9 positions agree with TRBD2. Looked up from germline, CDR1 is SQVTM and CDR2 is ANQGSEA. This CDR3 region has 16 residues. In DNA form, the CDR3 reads TGCAGCTTTGAACAACCTACGGGACTAGCTTACAATGAGCAGTTCTTC. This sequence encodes CSFEQPTGLAYNEQFF.

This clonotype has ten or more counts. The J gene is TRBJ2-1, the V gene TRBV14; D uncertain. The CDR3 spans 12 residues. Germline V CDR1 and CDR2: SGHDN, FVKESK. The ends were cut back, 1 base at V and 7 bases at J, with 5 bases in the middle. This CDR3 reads CASSQGWNEQFF. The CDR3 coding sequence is TGTGCCAGCAGCCAAGGCTGGAATGAGCAGTTCTTC. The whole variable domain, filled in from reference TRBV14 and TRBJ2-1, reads EAGVTQFPSHSVIEKGQTVTLRCDPISGHDNLYWYRRVMGKEIKFLLHFVKESKQDESGMPNNRFLAERTGGTYSTLKVQPAELEDSGVYFCASSQGWNEQFFGPGTRLTVL.

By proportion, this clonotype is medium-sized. CDR3 in amino acids: CASSKAPRSGGLGNEQFF. The DNA of the CDR3 is TGTGCCAGCAGCAAAGCCCCTCGTAGCGGGGGGCTAGGGAATGAGCAGTTCTTC. The chain carries TRBV21-1 and TRBJ2-1; TRBD2 was called by the table and not checked on the DNA. TRBV21-1 is recorded as a pseudogene. The CDR3 covers 18 residues.

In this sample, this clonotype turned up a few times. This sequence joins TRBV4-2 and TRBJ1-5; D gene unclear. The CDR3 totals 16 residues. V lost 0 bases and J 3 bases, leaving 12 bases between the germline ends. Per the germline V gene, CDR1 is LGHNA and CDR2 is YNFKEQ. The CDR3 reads CASSQEDGRNNQPQHF. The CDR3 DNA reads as TGTGCCAGCAGCCAAGAAGACGGTCGGAACAATCAGCCCCAGCATTTT.

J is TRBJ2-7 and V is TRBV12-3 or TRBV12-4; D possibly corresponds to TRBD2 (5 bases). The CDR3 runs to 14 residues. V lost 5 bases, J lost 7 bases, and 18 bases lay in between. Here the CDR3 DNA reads TGTGCCAGCAGTGTTGGCGGGCTGACCTGGGAGCAGTACTTC. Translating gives CASSVGGLTWEQYF.

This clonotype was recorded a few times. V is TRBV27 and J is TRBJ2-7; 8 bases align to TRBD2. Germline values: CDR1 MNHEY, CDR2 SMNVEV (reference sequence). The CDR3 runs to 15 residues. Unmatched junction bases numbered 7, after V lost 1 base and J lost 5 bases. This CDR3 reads CASSLLGGGNDEQYF. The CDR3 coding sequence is TGTGCCAGCAGTTTATTAGGCGGGGGGAATGACGAGCAGTACTTC.

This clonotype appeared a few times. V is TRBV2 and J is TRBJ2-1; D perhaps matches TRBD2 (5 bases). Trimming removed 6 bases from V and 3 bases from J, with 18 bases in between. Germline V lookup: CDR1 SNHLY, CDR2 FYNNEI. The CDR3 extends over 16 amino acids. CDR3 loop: CASSVIGEGYYNEQFF. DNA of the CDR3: TGTGCCAGCAGCGTTATCGGGGAAGGGTACTACAATGAGCAGTTCTTC.

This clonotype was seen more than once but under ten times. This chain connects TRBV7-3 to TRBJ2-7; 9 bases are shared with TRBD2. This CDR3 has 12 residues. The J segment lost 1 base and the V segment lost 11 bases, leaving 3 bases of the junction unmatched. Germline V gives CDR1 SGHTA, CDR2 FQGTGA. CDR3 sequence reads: CALSGGSYEQYF. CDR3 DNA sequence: TGTGCCCTCAGCGGGGGGTCCTACGAGCAGTACTTC.

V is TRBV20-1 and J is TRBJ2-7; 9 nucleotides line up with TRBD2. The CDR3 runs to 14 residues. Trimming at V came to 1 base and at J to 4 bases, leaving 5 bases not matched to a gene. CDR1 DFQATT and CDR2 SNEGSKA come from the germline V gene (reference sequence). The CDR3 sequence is CSARVLAGTYEQYF. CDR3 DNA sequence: TGCAGTGCTAGAGTGCTAGCGGGGACGTACGAGCAGTACTTC.

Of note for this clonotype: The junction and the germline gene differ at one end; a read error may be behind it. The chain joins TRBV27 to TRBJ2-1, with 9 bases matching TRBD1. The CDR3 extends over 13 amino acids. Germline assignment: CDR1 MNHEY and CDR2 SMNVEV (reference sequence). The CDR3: CASRDRAYNEQFF. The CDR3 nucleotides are TGTGCCAGCCGGGACAGGGCCTATAATGAGCAGTTCTTC.